Described below is a single T cell receptor (beta chain) sequence and its context. Its target is unknown. The sample is drawn from a study of T cell responses to AZD1222 COVID-19 vaccine. Study-wide results and limits: Reports indicate that nearly half of spike-specific TCRs are directed at unmutated variant regions.

Looked up from germline, CDR1 is SEHNR and CDR2 is FQNEAQ (reference sequence). Deletions cut 1 base from V and 4 bases from J, with 11 bases between. The CDR3 is 15 amino acids. Method: immunoSEQ multiplex PCR; TCRdb's copy keeps in-frame clones and lacks some. Counted here are more than 95,000 clones, about 90% occurring once; the ten biggest clones make up 1.5% to 1.8%. The sample consisted of peripheral blood, taken on day 0 of AZD1222 vaccination. The genes are TRBV7-9 and TRBJ1-5; D is unresolved. This sequence originates from an adult in good health. CDR3 in DNA: TGTGCCAGCAGCTTAGTTGGGGTAGAAAATCAGCCCCAGCATTTT. Its translation: CASSLVGVENQPQHF.